This T cell receptor beta chain derives from a study of blood T cell repertoires in COVID-19. Repertoires were generated with immunoSEQ multiplex PCR, while TCRdb's copy carries only in-frame clones and drops some. The sample carries hundreds of thousands of clones, 75% to 90% recorded once. V gave up 6 bases and J gave up 5 bases; unmatched junction bases: 12. Germline values: CDR1 SGHNT, CDR2 YYREEE (reference sequence). The CDR3 is made up of 15 amino acids. Each participant's cohort was designated according to participant-reported clinical history. Two negative PCRs, clearance, or symptom resolution characterized the recovered Cohort 3 donors.

The source material was PBMCs or T cells enriched from blood (not recorded which). This TCR came from a man younger than 40 who had recovered from COVID-19. The chain carries TRBV5-4 and TRBJ2-7, with 9 bases identical to TRBD2. Written as DNA, the CDR3 is TGTGCCAGCAAGCTAATGGCGGGAGGGCCCCACGAGCAGTACTTC. As protein: CASKLMAGGPHEQYF.